This T cell receptor beta chain originates from a study of blood T cell repertoires in COVID-19. Study summary: Some COVID-19 samples were acute and others convalescent; all came from the United States, Italy and Spain. PBMCs, B-cell-depleted T cells, or T cells were the source of the cDNA or gDNA that made up the material.

In the original analysis: Nucleated cell counts were estimated from reference gene primer amplification. Sequenced by immunoSEQ multiplex PCR; TCRdb stores in-frame clones only, minus some. From that table come the V and J calls and clone size; the DNA was used to work out D and trimming. The sample records tens of thousands of clones, approximately 89% being singletons. V was pared by 10 bases and J by 4 bases, with 11 bases between. The V gene's germline CDR1 is LNHDA and CDR2 SQIVND (reference sequence). The CDR3 runs 12 residues. Sequencing was carried out using peripheral blood. The receptor was derived from a human donor in a cohort sampled during active COVID-19. The chain combines TRBV19 with TRBJ1-5; perhaps TRBD1 as D (6 bases). The CDR3 nucleotides read TGTGCCACCCACACAGGGAATCAGCCCCAGCATTTT. Amino acid sequence: CATHTGNQPQHF.